Sequencing of this TCR beta chain was carried out in a study of blood T cell repertoires in COVID-19. Repertoires were generated with immunoSEQ multiplex PCR, while TCRdb's copy carries only in-frame clones and drops some. The sample lists around 340,000 clones, approximately 86% occurring once. The CDR3 contains 20 residues. Germline CDR1 is MNHEY and CDR2 is SMNVEV (reference sequence). Trimming took 10 bases from V and 3 from J; bases not matched to a gene: 24. This TCR came from a woman between 55 and 75 years old with COVID-19, enrolled during active disease. The sample consisted of peripheral blood. This chain uses TRBV27 with TRBJ1-6, with 7 bases fitting TRBD1. The CDR3 region has the DNA TGTGCCACCAGAGGGCGTCGACAGGGAGTAGGATTGGGCTATAATTCACCCCTCCACTTT. Encoded protein: CATRGRRQGVGLGYNSPLHF.